What follows are 23 T cell receptor beta chains derived from one specimen sequenced in a study of blood T cell repertoires in COVID-19. Only in-frame clones appear in the TCRdb table, and some are missing; sequencing was by immunoSEQ multiplex PCR. There are tens of thousands of clones in the sample; about nine tenths occur only once, and approximately 18% lies in the top ten. Sequenced sample: peripheral blood. These receptors came from a woman over 75 with acute or convalescent COVID-19.

The genes are TRBV7-2 and TRBJ1-1, with TRBD1 matching 9 bases. V lost 6 bases and J lost 2; bases outside the gene matches: 7. Germline CDR1 reads SGHTA; CDR2 reads FQGNSA. This CDR3 is 15 amino acids long. CDR3 nucleotides: TGTGCCAGCAGTTGGGGGACAGGGAGCAACACTGAAGCTTTCTTT. This encodes CASSWGTGSNTEAFF.

The chain combines TRBV24-1 with TRBJ2-1; D gene unclear. The CDR3 is made up of 12 amino acids. The V gene lost 7 bases and the J gene lost 8 bases, with 11 bases spanning the gap. In germline, CDR1 is KGHDR, CDR2 SFDVKD. The CDR3 is CATRGPTHEQFF. The CDR3, as DNA: TGTGCCACCAGGGGCCCTACCCATGAGCAGTTCTTC.

In this sample, this clone turned up once. CDR3 DNA: TGTGCCACCAGTGATCCCCGGACAGCTACGGAGGAGCAGTACTTC. Translated: CATSDPRTATEEQYF. V is TRBV24-1 and J is TRBJ2-7; tentative D call: TRBD1 (6 bases). The CDR3 is made up of 15 amino acids. CDR1 is KGHDR and CDR2 is SFDVKD in the germline V gene. Deletions cut 3 bases from V and 7 bases from J, with 18 bases between.

This clone was counted a few times. The rearrangement links TRBV30 to TRBJ1-3; TRBD1 matches 8 bases. Germline assignment: CDR1 GTSNPN and CDR2 SVGIG (reference sequence). The CDR3 is 13 residues long. The J segment lost 4 bases and the V segment lost 2 bases, leaving 1 base of the junction unmatched. The CDR3 spells CAWSTGGGNTIYF. For the CDR3, the DNA is TGTGCCTGGAGTACAGGGGGAGGAAACACCATATATTTT.

The J gene is TRBJ1-6, the V gene TRBV6-5; possibly TRBD1 for D (5 bases). V lost 4 bases, J lost 11 bases, and 9 bases lay in between. The V gene's germline CDR1 is MNHEY and CDR2 SVGAGI. The CDR3 loop spans 12 amino acids. CDR3 in amino acids: CASSSGGAPLHF. The CDR3 bases are TGTGCCAGCAGTTCCGGGGGGGCACCCCTCCACTTT.

This clone was counted a single time. The rearrangement links TRBV7-6 to TRBJ2-7, with D perhaps TRBD1 (7 bases). CDR3 size: 16 residues. In germline, CDR1 is SGHVS, CDR2 FNYEAQ. The V end lost 5 bases, the J end lost 2 bases, and 19 bases lay between the germline ends. The CDR3 sequence: CASSPRAGQLTYEQYF. The CDR3 coding sequence is TGTGCCAGCAGCCCTCGGGCGGGACAGCTGACCTACGAGCAGTACTTC.

V gene TRBV15 combines with J gene TRBJ2-1, with D tentatively TRBD2 (6 bases). Germline-derived CDR1 and CDR2 are LNHNV and YYDKDF (reference sequence). The CDR3 extends over 15 amino acids. Between the trimmed V and J ends, which lost 3 bases and 9 bases, there was a span of 18 bases. CDR3 DNA: TGTGCCACCAGCAGTTCTACTAGCCCCTACGGTGAGCAGTTCTTC. It yields the protein CATSSSTSPYGEQFF.

This clone showed up just a few times. The J gene is TRBJ2-3, the V gene TRBV20-1, with TRBD2 identical over 9 bases. The CDR3 spans 11 residues. Germline CDR1 is DFQATT and CDR2 is SNEGSKA (reference sequence). The V and J ends lost 4 bases and 8 bases, in that order; junction bases with no gene match: 1. CDR3 coding DNA: TGCAGTGCTAATAGCGGGAGTACGCAGTATTTT. This sequence encodes CSANSGSTQYF.

The chain joins TRBV27 to TRBJ2-6; perhaps TRBD2 as D (5 bases). Trimming removed 1 base at V and 1 base at J, with 23 bases between. CDR3 length: 21 residues. The germline V gene encodes CDR1 MNHEY and CDR2 SMNVEV (reference sequence). In DNA form, the CDR3 reads TGTGCCAGCAGTTTATTTCGTGTTCGGCGGGCCCGGGGATCTGGGGCCAACGTCCTGACTTTC. This gives the protein CASSLFRVRRARGSGANVLTF.

The rearrangement uses TRBV19 and TRBJ2-3; a possible D gene is TRBD2 (5 bases). Trimming left V 3 bases short and J 4 bases short, with 11 bases between. The CDR3 has 14 residues. The germline V gene encodes CDR1 LNHDA and CDR2 SQIVND (reference sequence). The CDR3: CASSMAGRADTQYF. The CDR3 nucleotides are TGTGCCAGTAGTATGGCGGGTAGGGCAGATACGCAGTATTTT.

The chain joins TRBV18 to TRBJ2-7; a weak D match, TRBD1 (6 bases). The CDR3 has 13 residues. Germline V lookup: CDR1 KGHSH, CDR2 LQKENI. The V end was cut by 1 base, the J end by 4 bases, with 8 bases between. The CDR3 nucleotides read TGTGCCAGCTCACCACGGCAGGGGTACGAGCAGTACTTC. Residues: CASSPRQGYEQYF.

V usage is TRBV7-9 and J usage is TRBJ1-2; tentatively, D is TRBD1 (5 bases). There are 15 residues in the CDR3. Germline CDR1 and CDR2: SEHNR and FQNEAQ (reference sequence). Trimming removed 5 bases at V and 5 bases at J, with 18 bases between. CDR3 residues: CASSPPGPRGYGYTF. Written as DNA, the CDR3 is TGTGCCAGCAGCCCTCCGGGACCCCGGGGGTATGGCTACACCTTC.

This sequence joins TRBV19 and TRBJ2-7, with a weak D call TRBD2 (6 bases). This CDR3 has 12 amino acids. Trimming removed 3 bases at V and 9 bases at J, with 12 bases between. Germline values: CDR1 LNHDA, CDR2 SQIVND (reference sequence). In DNA, the CDR3 is TGTGCCAGTAGTATCAGTAGCGGACCGCAGTACTTC. Its protein is CASSISSGPQYF.

The chain has TRBV7-2 and TRBJ1-5, with D maybe TRBD1 (6 bases). The germline CDR1 and CDR2 sequences are SGHTA and FQGNSA. CDR3 size: 13 residues. V was clipped by 6 bases and J by 6 bases, with 12 bases between them. The chain's CDR3 is CASSWDTGQPQHF. The CDR3 DNA sequence: TGTGCCAGCAGTTGGGACACCGGTCAGCCCCAGCATTTT.

This chain connects TRBV6-2 or TRBV6-3 to TRBJ2-7; TRBD2 agrees at 9 bases. The germline gives CDR1 MNHEY, CDR2 SVGEGT. There are 16 residues in the CDR3. Germline trimming cut 5 bases from V and 1 base from J; bases unmatched to any gene: 9. Written as DNA, the CDR3 is TGTGCCAGCAGTCCGAGCGGGAGGACACTTTCCTACGAGCAGTACTTC. This gives the protein CASSPSGRTLSYEQYF.

The V and J genes are TRBV5-1 and TRBJ2-3; D gene unclear. V dropped 5 bases and J dropped 6 bases, with 10 bases sitting between them. CDR3 size: 12 residues. Germline V gives CDR1 SGHRS, CDR2 YFSETQ. The CDR3 DNA reads TGCGCCAGCAGGCAACGGTTTGATACGCAGTATTTT. Protein: CASRQRFDTQYF.

The chain couples TRBV18 to TRBJ2-5; 10 bases align to TRBD2. The CDR3 has 14 residues. J lost 1 base, V lost 6 bases, and 2 bases had no gene match. Germline assignment: CDR1 KGHSH and CDR2 LQKENI. The CDR3: CASSLAGAQETQYF. The CDR3 bases are TGTGCCAGCTCGCTAGCGGGGGCCCAAGAGACCCAGTACTTC.

The CDR3 nucleotides are TGTGCCAGCAGCTTGGCCCGGGGTCAGACTGAAGCTTTCTTT. Its translation is CASSLARGQTEAFF. The rearrangement links TRBV5-4 to TRBJ1-1; D is ambiguous. This CDR3 comprises 14 residues. Trimming cost V 0 bases and J 5 bases, with 11 bases left between them. Germline V gives CDR1 SGHNT, CDR2 YYREEE (reference sequence).

V and J are TRBV3-1 (or the pseudogene TRBV3-2) and TRBJ2-1, with D perhaps matching TRBD2 (6 bases). The CDR3 is 16 residues long. Germline V gene lookup returns CDR1 LGHDT and CDR2 YNNKEL (reference sequence). Trimming stripped 4 bases from V and 10 bases from J, with 23 bases between. This CDR3 reads CASSLEGLARPREQFF. The CDR3 DNA follows: TGTGCCAGCAGCCTAGAGGGGCTAGCGAGACCCAGGGAGCAGTTCTTC.

The chain uses TRBV5-1 and TRBJ2-7, with 9 positions matching TRBD2. Germline V lookup: CDR1 SGHRS, CDR2 YFSETQ. The V gene end was trimmed by 3 bases and the J gene end by 3 bases; junction bases not matched to a gene: 4. The CDR3 is 14 amino acids. The CDR3 sequence: CASSWQTSGYEQYF. CDR3 nucleotides: TGCGCCAGCAGCTGGCAGACTAGCGGCTACGAGCAGTACTTC.

The chain has TRBV28 and TRBJ2-4, with D perhaps matching TRBD2 (5 bases). This CDR3 is built from 14 residues. The germline V gene encodes CDR1 MDHEN and CDR2 SYDVKM. Trimming took 2 bases from V and 9 from J, leaving 14 bases between them. The CDR3 DNA sequence: TGTGCCAGCAGTTTACTCCACTCCGGAGGCATTCAGTACTTC. Encoded protein: CASSLLHSGGIQYF.

This clone was recorded only once. V and J are TRBV5-4 and TRBJ1-1; D might be TRBD1 (5 bases). The CDR3 spans 15 residues. Trimming stripped 3 bases from V and 0 bases from J, with 12 bases between. CDR1 is SGHNT, CDR2 YYREEE, per germline (reference sequence). The CDR3 reads CASSYQQAVNTEAFF. CDR3 sequence (DNA): TGTGCCAGCAGCTACCAACAGGCCGTGAACACTGAAGCTTTCTTT.

V gene TRBV10-3 combines with J gene TRBJ2-2; TRBD2 aligns across 7 bases. The germline V gene has CDR1 ENHRY and CDR2 SYGVKD. Unmatched junction bases numbered 9, after V lost 10 bases and J lost 1 base. The CDR3 runs 15 residues. DNA of the CDR3: TGTGCCACAACCCAAGCGGGGAAGAACACCGGGGAGCTGTTTTTT. Protein product: CATTQAGKNTGELFF.